The T cell receptor beta chain under discussion was sequenced for a study of blood T cell repertoires in COVID-19. TCRdb's copy holds only in-frame clones and misses some; the assay was immunoSEQ multiplex PCR. The data contain some 170,000 clones, roughly 87% of them seen just once; the ten biggest clones take up about 1.2%. There are 17 residues in the CDR3. V was pared by 1 base and J by 2 bases, with 17 bases between. Germline V gene sequence: CDR1 SEHNR, CDR2 FQNEAQ (reference sequence). The sample was PBMCs or T cells enriched from blood (not recorded which). This receptor was obtained from a human donor with acute COVID-19. The donor label of this sample is uncertain. The chain combines TRBV7-9 with TRBJ1-2; weak D call: TRBD1 (6 bases). DNA of the CDR3: TGTGCCAGCAGCTTAGTAGGGCGGGAGGGGGTCAACTATGGCTACACCTTC. The encoded protein is CASSLVGREGVNYGYTF.